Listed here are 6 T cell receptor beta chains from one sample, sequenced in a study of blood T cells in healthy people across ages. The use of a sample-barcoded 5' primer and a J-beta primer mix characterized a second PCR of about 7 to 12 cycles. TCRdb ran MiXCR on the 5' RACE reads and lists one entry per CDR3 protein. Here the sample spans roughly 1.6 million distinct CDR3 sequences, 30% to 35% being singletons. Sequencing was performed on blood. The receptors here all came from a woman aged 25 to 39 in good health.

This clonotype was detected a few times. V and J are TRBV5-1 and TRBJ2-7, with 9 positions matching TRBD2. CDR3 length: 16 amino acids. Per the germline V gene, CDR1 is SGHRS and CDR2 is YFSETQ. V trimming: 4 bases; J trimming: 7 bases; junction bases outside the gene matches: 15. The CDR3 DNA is TGCGCCAGCAGCCCGGAAGGGACGGGACTAGCTGGAGAGCAGTACTTC. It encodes CASSPEGTGLAGEQYF.

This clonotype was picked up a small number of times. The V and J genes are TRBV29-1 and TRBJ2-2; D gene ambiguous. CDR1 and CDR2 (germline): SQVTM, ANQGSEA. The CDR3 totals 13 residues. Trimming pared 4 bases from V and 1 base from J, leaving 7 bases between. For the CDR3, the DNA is TGCAGCGTTGTTACGGGGAACACCGGGGAGCTGTTTTTT. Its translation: CSVVTGNTGELFF.

CDR3 in amino acids: CASSSYFPDWYNEQFF. The CDR3 DNA is TGTGCCAGCAGCTCCTATTTTCCGGACTGGTACAATGAGCAGTTCTTC. This sequence joins TRBV7-9 and TRBJ2-1; tentative D call: TRBD2 (5 bases). The CDR3 spans 16 residues. The germline V gene has CDR1 SEHNR and CDR2 FQNEAQ (reference sequence). V shed 4 bases and J shed 4 bases, with 17 bases lying between them.

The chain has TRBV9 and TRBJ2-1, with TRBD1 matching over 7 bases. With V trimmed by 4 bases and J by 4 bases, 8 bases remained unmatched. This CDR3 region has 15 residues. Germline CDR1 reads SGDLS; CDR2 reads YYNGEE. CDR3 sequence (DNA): TGTGCCAGCAGCTTAGCGAGGGGACAGTACAATGAGCAGTTCTTC. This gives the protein CASSLARGQYNEQFF.

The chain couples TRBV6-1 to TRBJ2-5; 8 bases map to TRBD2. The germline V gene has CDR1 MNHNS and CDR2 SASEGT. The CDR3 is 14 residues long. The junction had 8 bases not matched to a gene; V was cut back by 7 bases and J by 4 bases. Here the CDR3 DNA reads TGTGCCAGCACTGGCGGGGGGTTAGGAGAGACCCAGTACTTC. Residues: CASTGGGLGETQYF.

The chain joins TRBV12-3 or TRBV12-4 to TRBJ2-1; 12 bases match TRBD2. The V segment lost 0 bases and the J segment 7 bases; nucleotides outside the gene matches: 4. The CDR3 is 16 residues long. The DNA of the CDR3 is TGTGCCAGCAGTTTAGCACTAGCGGGGGGCAAGAATGAGCAGTTCTTC. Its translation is CASSLALAGGKNEQFF.